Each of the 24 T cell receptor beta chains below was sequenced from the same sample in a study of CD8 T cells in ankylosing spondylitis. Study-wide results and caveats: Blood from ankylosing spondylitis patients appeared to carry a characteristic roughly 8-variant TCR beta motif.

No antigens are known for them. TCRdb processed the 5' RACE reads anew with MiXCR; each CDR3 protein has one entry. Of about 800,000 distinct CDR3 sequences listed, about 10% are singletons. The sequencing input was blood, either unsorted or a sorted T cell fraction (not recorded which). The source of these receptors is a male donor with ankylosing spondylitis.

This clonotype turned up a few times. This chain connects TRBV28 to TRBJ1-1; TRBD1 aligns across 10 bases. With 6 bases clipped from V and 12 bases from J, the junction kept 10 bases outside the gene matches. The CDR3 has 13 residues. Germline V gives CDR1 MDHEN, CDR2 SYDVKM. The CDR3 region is CASSPGQGRQTFF. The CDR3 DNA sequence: TGTGCCAGCAGCCCGGGACAGGGGCGACAAACTTTCTTT. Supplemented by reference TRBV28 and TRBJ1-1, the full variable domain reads DVKVTQSSRYLVKRTGEKVFLECVQDMDHENMFWYRQDPGLGLRLIYFSYDVKMKEKGDIPEGYSVSREKKERFSLILESASTNQTSMYLCASSPGQGRQTFFGQGTRLTVV.

For the CDR3, the DNA is TGCAGCGGCTCCGGGACAGCCATTTACAATGAGCAGTTCTTC. Translation: CSGSGTAIYNEQFF. The chain joins TRBV29-1 to TRBJ2-1; the match to TRBD1 covers 7 bases. In germline, CDR1 is SQVTM, CDR2 ANQGSEA. V shed 7 bases, J shed 4 bases, and the junction held 10 bases outside the gene matches. The CDR3 has 14 amino acids.

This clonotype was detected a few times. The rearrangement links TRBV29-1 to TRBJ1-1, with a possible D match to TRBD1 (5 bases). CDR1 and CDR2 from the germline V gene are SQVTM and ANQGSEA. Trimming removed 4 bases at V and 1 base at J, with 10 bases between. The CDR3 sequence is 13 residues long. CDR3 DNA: TGCAGCGTTGCCTCCACAGGGAACACTGAAGCTTTCTTT. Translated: CSVASTGNTEAFF.

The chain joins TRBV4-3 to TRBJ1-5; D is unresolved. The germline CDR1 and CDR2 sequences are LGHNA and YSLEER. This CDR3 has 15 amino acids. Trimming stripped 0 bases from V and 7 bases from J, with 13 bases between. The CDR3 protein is CASSQDSTRAQPQHF. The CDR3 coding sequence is TGCGCCAGCAGCCAAGATTCCACCCGGGCGCAGCCCCAGCATTTT.

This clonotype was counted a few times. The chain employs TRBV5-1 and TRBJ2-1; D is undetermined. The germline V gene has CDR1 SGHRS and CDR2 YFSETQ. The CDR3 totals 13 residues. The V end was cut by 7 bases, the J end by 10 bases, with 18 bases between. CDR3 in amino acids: CASSDLQGQEQFF. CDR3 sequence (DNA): TGCGCCAGCTCCGACCTCCAAGGTCAGGAGCAGTTCTTC.

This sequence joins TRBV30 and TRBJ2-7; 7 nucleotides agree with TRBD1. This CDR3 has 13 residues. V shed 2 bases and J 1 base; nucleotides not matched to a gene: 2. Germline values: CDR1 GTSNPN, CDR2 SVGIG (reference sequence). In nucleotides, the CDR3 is TGTGCCTGGAGTTCGGACAGGTCCTACGAGCAGTACTTC. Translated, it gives CAWSSDRSYEQYF.

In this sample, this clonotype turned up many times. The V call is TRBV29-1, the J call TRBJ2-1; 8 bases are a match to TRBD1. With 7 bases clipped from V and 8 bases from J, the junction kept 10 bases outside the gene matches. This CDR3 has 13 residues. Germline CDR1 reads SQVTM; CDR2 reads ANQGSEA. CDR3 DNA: TGCAGCGCCAGAACGGACAGGGTTTATGAGCAGTTCTTC. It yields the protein CSARTDRVYEQFF.

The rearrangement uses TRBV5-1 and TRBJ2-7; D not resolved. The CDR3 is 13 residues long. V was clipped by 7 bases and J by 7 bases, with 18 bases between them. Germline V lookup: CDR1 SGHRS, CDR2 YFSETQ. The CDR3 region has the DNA TGCGCCAGCGGCCTCCCATCGAATCGAGAGCAGTACTTC. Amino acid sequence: CASGLPSNREQYF.

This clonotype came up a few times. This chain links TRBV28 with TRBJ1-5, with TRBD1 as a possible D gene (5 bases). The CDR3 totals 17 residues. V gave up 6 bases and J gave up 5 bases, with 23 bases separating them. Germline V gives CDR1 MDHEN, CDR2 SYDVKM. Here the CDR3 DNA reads TGTGCCAGCAGAAAGTTCGGGGGATGGACGGGAGATCAGCCCCAGCATTTT. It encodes CASRKFGGWTGDQPQHF.

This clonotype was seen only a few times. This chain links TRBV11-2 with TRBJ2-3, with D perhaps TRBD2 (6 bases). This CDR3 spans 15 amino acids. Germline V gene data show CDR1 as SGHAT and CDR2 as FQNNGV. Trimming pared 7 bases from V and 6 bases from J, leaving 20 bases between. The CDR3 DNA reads TGTGCCAGCAACCTGGGACTTCTCGAGGACGATACGCAGTATTTT. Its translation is CASNLGLLEDDTQYF.

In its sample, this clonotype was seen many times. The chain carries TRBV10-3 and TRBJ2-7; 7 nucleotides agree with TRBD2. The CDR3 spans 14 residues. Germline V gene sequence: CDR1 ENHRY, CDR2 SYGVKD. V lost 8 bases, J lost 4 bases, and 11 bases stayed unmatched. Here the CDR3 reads CAIAESGGGYEQYF. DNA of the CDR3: TGTGCCATCGCCGAGTCTGGGGGGGGTTACGAGCAGTACTTC.

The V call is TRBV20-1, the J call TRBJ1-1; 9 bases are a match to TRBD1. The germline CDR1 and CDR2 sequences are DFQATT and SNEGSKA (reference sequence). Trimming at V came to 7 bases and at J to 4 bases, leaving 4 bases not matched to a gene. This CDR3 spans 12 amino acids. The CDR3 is CSVSTGGTEAFF. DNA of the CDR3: TGCAGTGTATCGACAGGGGGCACTGAAGCTTTCTTT.

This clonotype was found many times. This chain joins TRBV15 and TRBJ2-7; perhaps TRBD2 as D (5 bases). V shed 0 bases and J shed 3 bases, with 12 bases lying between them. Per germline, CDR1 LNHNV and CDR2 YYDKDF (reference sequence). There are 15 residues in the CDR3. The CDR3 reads CATSRDGNGVYEQYF. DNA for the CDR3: TGTGCCACCAGCAGAGATGGCAACGGGGTCTACGAGCAGTACTTC.

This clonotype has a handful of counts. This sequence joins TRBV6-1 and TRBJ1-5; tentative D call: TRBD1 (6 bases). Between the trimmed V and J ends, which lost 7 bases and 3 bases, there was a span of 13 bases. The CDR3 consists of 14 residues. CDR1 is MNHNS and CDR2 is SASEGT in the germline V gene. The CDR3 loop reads CASTMGTHNQPQHF. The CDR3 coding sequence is TGTGCCAGCACCATGGGGACACACAATCAGCCCCAGCATTTT.

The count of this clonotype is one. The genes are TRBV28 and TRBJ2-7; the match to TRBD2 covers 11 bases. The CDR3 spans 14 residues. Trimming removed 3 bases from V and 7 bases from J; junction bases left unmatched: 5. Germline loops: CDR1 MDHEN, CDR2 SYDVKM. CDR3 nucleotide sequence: TGTGCCAGCAGTTTTAGCGGGAGGGCCGGTGAGCAGTACTTC. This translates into CASSFSGRAGEQYF.

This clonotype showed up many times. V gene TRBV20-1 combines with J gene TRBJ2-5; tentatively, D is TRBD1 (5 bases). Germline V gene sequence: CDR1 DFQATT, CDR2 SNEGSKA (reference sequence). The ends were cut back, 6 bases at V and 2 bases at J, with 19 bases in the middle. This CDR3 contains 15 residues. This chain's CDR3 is CSATWGQRNQETQYF. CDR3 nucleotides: TGCAGTGCAACCTGGGGCCAGAGGAATCAAGAGACCCAGTACTTC.

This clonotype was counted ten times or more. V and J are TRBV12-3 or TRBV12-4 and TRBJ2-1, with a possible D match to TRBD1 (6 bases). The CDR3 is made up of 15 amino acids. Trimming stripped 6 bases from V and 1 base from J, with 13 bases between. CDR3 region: CASRPGQLSYNEQFF. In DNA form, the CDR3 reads TGTGCCAGCAGGCCAGGACAGCTATCCTACAATGAGCAGTTCTTC.

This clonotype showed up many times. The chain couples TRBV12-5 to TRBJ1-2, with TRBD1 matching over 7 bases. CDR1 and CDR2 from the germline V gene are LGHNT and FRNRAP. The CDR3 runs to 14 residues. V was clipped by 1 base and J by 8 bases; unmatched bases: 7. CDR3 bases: TGTGCTAGTGGTTTGGCAGAGGGGGCTTTCGGCTACACCTTC. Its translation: CASGLAEGAFGYTF.

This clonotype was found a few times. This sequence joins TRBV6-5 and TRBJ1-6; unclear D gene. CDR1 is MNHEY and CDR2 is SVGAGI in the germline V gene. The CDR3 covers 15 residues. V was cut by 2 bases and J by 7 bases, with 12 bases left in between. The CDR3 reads CASSYVDGVNSPLHF. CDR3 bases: TGTGCCAGCAGTTACGTGGACGGTGTAAATTCACCCCTCCACTTT.

For the CDR3, the DNA is TGCGCCAGCAGCCACGCGGACAGGGACACCGGGGAGCTGTTTTTT. As protein: CASSHADRDTGELFF. The chain combines TRBV4-3 with TRBJ2-2; 8 nucleotides line up with TRBD1. J was trimmed by 3 bases and V by 3 bases; bases with no gene match: 3. The germline CDR1 and CDR2 sequences are LGHNA and YSLEER. This CDR3 region has 15 residues.

CDR3 sequence (DNA): TGTGCCAGCAGTTCTCTCTCCTTTGGTAGCGGGAGCACAGATACGCAGTATTTT. This sequence encodes CASSSLSFGSGSTDTQYF. This chain links TRBV28 with TRBJ2-3; 7 bases are shared with TRBD2. The CDR3 extends over 18 amino acids. Germline V gene data show CDR1 as MDHEN and CDR2 as SYDVKM. V lost 4 bases and J lost 0; bases outside the gene matches: 13.

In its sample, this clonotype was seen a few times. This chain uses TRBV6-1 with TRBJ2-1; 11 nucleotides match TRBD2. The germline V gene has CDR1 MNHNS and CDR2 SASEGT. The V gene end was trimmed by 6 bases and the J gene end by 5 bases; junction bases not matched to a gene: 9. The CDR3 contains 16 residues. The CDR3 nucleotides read TGTGCCAGCAGCCCACTCGGGACTAGCGGTAACAATGAGCAGTTCTTC. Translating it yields CASSPLGTSGNNEQFF.

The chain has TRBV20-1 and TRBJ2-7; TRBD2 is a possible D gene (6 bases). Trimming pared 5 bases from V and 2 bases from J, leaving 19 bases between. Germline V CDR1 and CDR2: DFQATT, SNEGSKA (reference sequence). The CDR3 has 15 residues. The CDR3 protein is CSASRGLAPTYEQYF. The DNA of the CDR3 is TGCAGTGCTTCAAGAGGCCTAGCGCCGACCTACGAGCAGTACTTC.

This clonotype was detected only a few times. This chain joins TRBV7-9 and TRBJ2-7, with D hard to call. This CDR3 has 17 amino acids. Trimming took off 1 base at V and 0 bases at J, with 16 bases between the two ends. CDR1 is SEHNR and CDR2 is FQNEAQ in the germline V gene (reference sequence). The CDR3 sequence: CASSLGLLQVRSYEQYF. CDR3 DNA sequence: TGTGCCAGCAGCTTAGGGCTTCTCCAGGTGCGCTCCTACGAGCAGTACTTC.